The 3 T cell receptor beta chains in this list originate from one sample, sequenced in a study of CD8+ T cells in alopecia areata. Sequencing relied on a cDNA template that was reverse transcribed from extracted RNA. TCRdb's copy holds only in-frame clones and misses some; the assay was immunoSEQ multiplex PCR. The data contain about 82,000 clones, 51% of them singletons. Sequencing input: NKG2D-high CD8+ T cells sorted from blood. The receptors derive from a human donor with alopecia areata.

This clone showed up just a few times. The chain uses TRBV20-1 and TRBJ1-1; no firm D call. The germline V and J ends were trimmed by 6 bases and 7 bases, with 9 bases remaining between them. Germline lookup yields CDR1 DFQATT and CDR2 SNEGSKA (reference sequence). The CDR3 consists of 10 residues. CDR3 protein: CSASRVEAFF. The CDR3 coding sequence is TGCAGTGCCTCCCGAGTTGAAGCTTTCTTT.

In its sample, this clone was seen a few times. The chain links TRBV7-6 to TRBJ2-3, with TRBD2 matching 11 bases. The germline CDR1 and CDR2 sequences are SGHVS and FNYEAQ. V trimming: 0 bases; J trimming: 4 bases; junction bases outside the gene matches: 3. CDR3 length: 16 residues. In DNA, the CDR3 is TGTGCCAGCAGCTTAGCGCCTAGCGGGGGGCCAGATACGCAGTATTTT. It codes for CASSLAPSGGPDTQYF.

The chain is built from TRBV11-2 and TRBJ2-3, with D possibly TRBD2 on 5 matching bases. Looked up from germline, CDR1 is SGHAT and CDR2 is FQNNGV. V shed 7 bases and J shed 11 bases, with 25 bases lying between them. The CDR3 spans 15 residues. The CDR3 is CASTLGLPRRERQYF. DNA of the CDR3: TGTGCCAGCACGCTCGGACTCCCTCGACGTGAGAGGCAGTATTTT.